This T cell receptor beta chain was sequenced during a study of CD8 T cells in ankylosing spondylitis. Overall study results and limits: In peripheral blood, disease-linked CD8+ clones occurred at relatively low frequencies. A TCR beta motif made of roughly eight highly homologous variants seemed typical of ankylosing spondylitis blood.

The table lists this clonotype with many counts. Its antigen is unknown. It was by quantitative 5'-RACE with molecular barcodes that TCR beta libraries were made. TCRdb called the 5' RACE reads again in MiXCR, with one record for every CDR3 protein. The data hold more than 500,000 distinct CDR3 sequences, with 5.3% observed a single time. The CDR3 is made up of 17 amino acids. Germline V CDR1 and CDR2: SEHNR, FQNEAQ (reference sequence). After removal of 1 base from V and 5 bases from J, the junction contained 11 bases not matched to a gene. The sequencing input was blood, either unsorted or a sorted T cell fraction (not recorded which). The TCR originated in a male donor with ankylosing spondylitis. The chain is built from TRBV7-9 and TRBJ1-2, with 9 bases lining up with TRBD1. As DNA, the CDR3 is TGTGCCAGCAGCTTAGTTATCGGGACAGGGTATGATTATGGCTACACCTTC. Translating gives CASSLVIGTGYDYGYTF.